The 31 T cell receptor beta chains reported below all come from one sample, sequenced in a study of radiotherapy plus CTLA-4 blockade in lung cancer. Some clones are missing from TCRdb's copy, which holds only in-frame ones; the method was immunoSEQ multiplex PCR. Counted here are fewer than 140,000 clones, approximately 81% occurring once; the ten biggest clones make up approximately 2.5%. Sample: peripheral blood, taken from a patient treated with radiotherapy plus ipilimumab. The receptors were sampled from a human donor with non-small cell lung cancer that progressed on radiotherapy plus ipilimumab. Some clones in this sample may be carry-over from other donors' samples.

With regard to this clone: This sample includes further DNA sequences coding for the same CDR3. J is TRBJ2-7 and V is TRBV7-2; D gene uncertain. Germline V lookup: CDR1 SGHTA, CDR2 FQGNSA. Trimming shortened V by 2 bases and J by 3 bases, and 5 bases separated the two germline ends. The CDR3 sequence is 12 residues long. CDR3 amino acids: CASSLSSYEQYF. As DNA, the CDR3 is TGTGCCAGCAGCTTAAGCAGCTACGAGCAGTACTTC.

This clone was detected once. CDR3 residues: CRASNYGYTF. The CDR3 DNA follows: TGCAGGGCATCTAACTATGGCTACACCTTC. This chain uses TRBV20-1 with TRBJ1-2, with D unclear. CDR1 is DFQATT and CDR2 is SNEGSKA in the germline V gene (reference sequence). There are 10 residues in the CDR3.

The chain joins TRBV4-2 to TRBJ2-1; TRBD2 matches 7 bases. Germline-derived CDR1 and CDR2 are LGHNA and YNFKEQ. The CDR3 covers 14 residues. V gave up 4 bases and J gave up 8 bases; unmatched junction bases: 8. This CDR3 reads CASSPSRGDDEQFF. CDR3 sequence (DNA): TGTGCCAGCAGCCCCAGTCGGGGGGACGATGAGCAGTTCTTC.

The chain employs TRBV7-9 and TRBJ2-1; 7 bases map to TRBD2. The germline gives CDR1 SEHNR, CDR2 FQNEAQ (reference sequence). The CDR3 has 12 residues. J gave up 9 bases and V 5 bases, and 4 bases lay outside the gene matches. The CDR3 is CASSPERGEQFF. DNA of the CDR3: TGTGCCAGCAGCCCCGAGCGGGGTGAGCAGTTCTTC.

CDR3 coding DNA: TGCGCCAGCAGCTTGATGGGATTCCAAGAGACCCAGTACTTC. As protein: CASSLMGFQETQYF. The V and J genes are TRBV5-1 and TRBJ2-5; no definite D call. V was shortened by 1 base and J by 1 base, with 8 bases between the two germline ends. Per the germline V gene, CDR1 is SGHRS and CDR2 is YFSETQ. CDR3 length: 14 residues.

This sequence joins TRBV18 and TRBJ1-1; 7 positions match TRBD1. Unmatched junction bases numbered 6, after V lost 5 bases and J lost 0 bases. The CDR3 extends over 15 amino acids. Per the germline V gene, CDR1 is KGHSH and CDR2 is LQKENI. The CDR3 reads CASSLIRGLNTEAFF. As DNA, the CDR3 is TGTGCCAGCTCATTAATCAGGGGGTTGAACACTGAAGCTTTCTTT.

The V call is TRBV5-1, the J call TRBJ2-6; no definite D call. Trimming removed 4 bases from V and 0 bases from J, with 14 bases in between. The CDR3 is 17 residues long. Germline V gives CDR1 SGHRS, CDR2 YFSETQ. This CDR3 is CASSPNFYTSGANVLTF. CDR3 coding DNA: TGCGCCAGCAGCCCGAACTTTTACACCTCTGGGGCCAACGTCCTGACTTTC. Full variable domain (remainder filled in from reference TRBV5-1 and TRBJ2-6): KAGVTQTPRYLIKTRGQQVTLSCSPISGHRSVSWYQQTPGQGLQFLFEYFSETQRNKGNFPGRFSGRQFSNSRSEMNVSTLELGDSALYLCASSPNFYTSGANVLTFGAGSRLTVL.

This chain links TRBV30 with TRBJ1-2; D is possibly TRBD1 (5 bases). This CDR3 has 13 residues. Germline loops: CDR1 GTSNPN, CDR2 SVGIG (reference sequence). V lost 2 bases and J 5 bases, leaving 12 bases between the germline ends. CDR3: CAWSPERGYGYTF. As DNA, the CDR3 is TGTGCCTGGAGTCCTGAAAGGGGATATGGCTACACCTTC.

The V and J genes are TRBV6-5 and TRBJ2-1, with D perhaps being TRBD1 or TRBD2 (5 bases each). Germline-derived CDR1 and CDR2 are MNHEY and SVGAGI. CDR3 size: 14 residues. Trimming cost V 6 bases and J 1 base, with 10 bases left between them. The chain's CDR3 is CASRRGFSYNEQFF. The DNA of the CDR3 is TGTGCCAGCAGGAGGGGATTTTCCTACAATGAGCAGTTCTTC.

This chain joins TRBV11-3 and TRBJ2-1; D might be TRBD1 (5 bases). Trimming pared 3 bases from V and 0 bases from J, leaving 12 bases between. From germline, CDR1 is SGHNT and CDR2 YENEEA. This CDR3 contains 16 residues. CDR3 residues: CASSFRATSSYNEQFF. Written as DNA, the CDR3 is TGTGCCAGCAGCTTCAGGGCAACCAGCTCCTACAATGAGCAGTTCTTC.

The chain employs TRBV19 and TRBJ2-7; D possibly corresponds to TRBD1 (5 bases). This CDR3 has 16 amino acids. V dropped 3 bases and J dropped 3 bases, with 18 bases sitting between them. The germline V gene has CDR1 LNHDA and CDR2 SQIVND (reference sequence). The CDR3 region has the DNA TGTGCCAGTAGTATTTTACAGGCAGGTGAGGTCTACGAGCAGTACTTC. It is translated as CASSILQAGEVYEQYF.

The chain links TRBV30 to TRBJ2-7; 8 bases line up with TRBD1. The CDR3 is made up of 14 amino acids. The V segment lost 0 bases and the J segment 0 bases; nucleotides outside the gene matches: 1. CDR1 and CDR2 (germline): GTSNPN, SVGIG (reference sequence). CDR3 in amino acids: CAWSVDRVSYEQYF. The CDR3 DNA reads TGTGCCTGGAGTGTGGACAGGGTCTCCTACGAGCAGTACTTC.

The chain employs TRBV20-1 and TRBJ2-7; 7 bases line up with TRBD1. Germline lookup yields CDR1 DFQATT and CDR2 SNEGSKA (reference sequence). The CDR3 runs to 11 residues. Germline trimming cut 5 bases from V and 3 bases from J; bases unmatched to any gene: 1. CDR3 bases: TGCAGTGCTCGACAGGGCTACGAGCAGTACTTC. It translates to CSARQGYEQYF.

This rearrangement joins TRBV7-8 to TRBJ2-5; D gene ambiguous. Trimming stripped 1 base from V and 5 bases from J, with 11 bases between. CDR1 is SGHVS and CDR2 is FQNEAQ in the germline V gene. The CDR3 runs to 14 residues. Here the CDR3 DNA reads TGTGCCAGCAGCTTAGGAGCAAGCGCGGAGACCCAGTACTTC. Amino acid sequence: CASSLGASAETQYF.

V gene TRBV5-4 combines with J gene TRBJ1-2; no firm D call. Germline V lookup: CDR1 SGHNT, CDR2 YYREEE (reference sequence). This CDR3 region has 12 residues. V was trimmed by 5 bases and J by 5 bases, leaving 10 bases between them. CDR3 sequence reads: CASSQDRYGYTF. In nucleotides, the CDR3 is TGTGCCAGCAGTCAGGACCGGTATGGCTACACCTTC.

CDR3 in amino acids: CASTLTSTSYNTGELFF. In nucleotides, the CDR3 is TGTGCCAGCACCCTAACCTCGACTAGCTACAACACCGGGGAGCTGTTTTTT. This sequence joins TRBV5-5 and TRBJ2-2; 7 bases fit TRBD2. CDR1 is SGHKS and CDR2 is YYEKEE in the germline V gene (reference sequence). Unmatched junction bases numbered 13, after V lost 6 bases and J lost 2 bases. CDR3 length equals 17 residues.

V gene TRBV5-1 combines with J gene TRBJ2-3; 7 nucleotides agree with TRBD2. The trim removed 5 bases at V and 2 bases at J, leaving 5 bases unmatched. The germline V gene encodes CDR1 SGHRS and CDR2 YFSETQ. The CDR3 length is 14 residues. CDR3 nucleotide sequence: TGCGCCAGCAGGTACAGCGGGGACACAGATACGCAGTATTTT. Protein product: CASRYSGDTDTQYF. Complete variable domain (other parts from reference TRBV5-1 and TRBJ2-3): KAGVTQTPRYLIKTRGQQVTLSCSPISGHRSVSWYQQTPGQGLQFLFEYFSETQRNKGNFPGRFSGRQFSNSRSEMNVSTLELGDSALYLCASRYSGDTDTQYFGPGTRLTVL.

This chain joins TRBV20-1 and TRBJ1-6, with TRBD1 identical over 9 bases. The CDR3 has 11 amino acids. Germline CDR1 is DFQATT and CDR2 is SNEGSKA (reference sequence). V dropped 5 bases and J dropped 17; count of bases not matched to a gene: 7. CDR3: CSAGDRVVVHF. CDR3 coding DNA: TGCAGTGCTGGGGACAGGGTTGTAGTCCACTTT.

The J gene is TRBJ2-2, the V gene TRBV7-3, with no clear D. Trimming took 2 bases from V and 8 from J, leaving 15 bases between them. CDR1 and CDR2 from the germline V gene are SGHTA and FQGTGA. CDR3 size: 15 residues. CDR3 sequence reads: CASSLDFSASGELFF. The CDR3 DNA reads TGTGCCAGCAGCTTAGACTTCAGCGCGTCAGGGGAGCTGTTTTTT.

This chain joins TRBV27 and TRBJ2-1; 11 bases are a match to TRBD2. The germline V gene encodes CDR1 MNHEY and CDR2 SMNVEV (reference sequence). V was clipped by 8 bases and J by 6 bases; unmatched bases: 15. CDR3 length: 17 amino acids. This CDR3 reads CASQFIVAGGLRNEQFF. The CDR3 DNA reads TGTGCCAGCCAGTTTATCGTAGCGGGGGGGCTTCGCAATGAGCAGTTCTTC.

The rearrangement links TRBV2 to TRBJ2-7; D may be TRBD2 (5 bases). CDR3 length: 13 residues. Germline V gene data show CDR1 as SNHLY and CDR2 as FYNNEI. Trimming left V 7 bases short and J 2 bases short, with 12 bases between. The CDR3 protein is CASISGITYEQYF. The DNA of the CDR3 is TGTGCCAGCATATCCGGGATCACCTACGAGCAGTACTTC. The whole variable domain, remainder taken from reference TRBV2 and TRBJ2-7, is EPEVTQTPSHQVTQMGQEVILRCVPISNHLYFYWYRQILGQKVEFLVSFYNNEISEKSEIFDDQFSVERPDGSNFTLKIRSTKLEDSAMYFCASISGITYEQYFGPGTRLTVT.

On this clone: A read error may produce the germline difference seen at one junction end. The chain has TRBV6-1 and TRBJ2-7, with 7 bases that match TRBD1. The V gene's germline CDR1 is MNHNS and CDR2 SASEGT. The CDR3 runs 15 residues. Written as DNA, the CDR3 is TGTGCCGGCAGTGAACCCGGGACAGACTCCTACGAGCAGTACTTC. It encodes CAGSEPGTDSYEQYF.

The genes are TRBV28 and TRBJ1-2, with no clear D. Trimming shortened V by 3 bases and J by 0 bases, and 8 bases separated the two germline ends. Germline V gene data show CDR1 as MDHEN and CDR2 as SYDVKM. The CDR3 is 14 amino acids. For the CDR3, the DNA is TGTGCCAGCAGTTTTGGGCGAGCTAACTATGGCTACACCTTC. Protein: CASSFGRANYGYTF.

This clone showed up just once. V gene TRBV14 combines with J gene TRBJ2-3, with D unclear. Trimming took 5 bases from V and 0 from J, leaving 3 bases between them. Germline V gives CDR1 SGHDN, CDR2 FVKESK. The CDR3 sequence is 12 residues long. In nucleotides, the CDR3 is TGTGCCAGCAGCGCTAGCACAGATACGCAGTATTTT. It translates to CASSASTDTQYF.

The chain employs TRBV7-2 and TRBJ2-3; TRBD2 matches at 7 bases. The CDR3 sequence is 15 residues long. V trimming: 2 bases; J trimming: 5 bases; junction bases outside the gene matches: 7. CDR1 is SGHTA, CDR2 FQGNSA, per germline. This chain's CDR3 is CASSLFGQRGDTQYF. The CDR3 DNA sequence: TGTGCCAGCAGCTTATTCGGGCAGCGGGGAGATACGCAGTATTTT.

The chain uses TRBV10-3 and TRBJ1-1; no firm D call. V was trimmed by 2 bases and J by 1 base, leaving 8 bases between them. This CDR3 has 14 amino acids. Germline V gene lookup returns CDR1 ENHRY and CDR2 SYGVKD. The CDR3 DNA is TGTGCCATCAGTGAGCGGCCAGGGAACACTGAAGCTTTCTTT. This encodes CAISERPGNTEAFF.

The CDR3 loop reads CASSEVREQPQHF. CDR3 bases: TGTGCCAGCAGTGAAGTTAGAGAACAGCCCCAGCATTTT. The V and J genes are TRBV2 and TRBJ1-5; D gene uncertain. From germline, CDR1 is SNHLY and CDR2 FYNNEI. This CDR3 contains 13 residues. The germline V and J ends were trimmed by 1 base and 7 bases, with 8 bases remaining between them.

The CDR3 protein is CASSEQGLRRGSSYNSPLHF. Here the CDR3 DNA reads TGTGCCAGCAGTGAACAAGGACTGAGGAGGGGGAGTTCCTATAATTCACCCCTCCACTTT. The J gene is TRBJ1-6, the V gene TRBV2, with D possibly TRBD1 on 6 matching bases. The CDR3 is made up of 20 amino acids. The V gene lost 2 bases and the J gene lost 1 base, with 21 bases spanning the gap. Germline lookup yields CDR1 SNHLY and CDR2 FYNNEI.

The chain is built from TRBV28 and TRBJ1-5; a possible D gene is TRBD1 (6 bases). The CDR3 is made up of 16 amino acids. Germline CDR1 reads MDHEN; CDR2 reads SYDVKM. V was cut by 7 bases and J by 2 bases, with 18 bases left in between. CDR3 sequence reads: CASISGAGEGNQPQHF. Here the CDR3 DNA reads TGTGCCAGCATTAGCGGGGCAGGGGAGGGCAATCAGCCCCAGCATTTT.

This rearrangement joins TRBV25-1 to TRBJ1-3, with 8 positions matching TRBD1. CDR1 is MGHDK and CDR2 is SYGVNS in the germline V gene. The CDR3 has 16 amino acids. Trimming cost V 2 bases and J 4 bases; bases outside gene matches: 7. CDR3 bases: TGTGCCAGCAGTGAACGGCAGGGGGCGCGAGGAAACACCATATATTTT. The encoded protein is CASSERQGARGNTIYF.

This clone has a single count. This chain links TRBV5-1 with TRBJ2-3; maybe TRBD2 (5 bases). Germline CDR1 reads SGHRS; CDR2 reads YFSETQ. The CDR3 loop spans 15 amino acids. The germline V and J ends were trimmed by 4 bases and 0 bases, with 12 bases remaining between them. The DNA for the CDR3 is TGCGCCAGCAGCCGGGATCCAGCTAGCACAGATACGCAGTATTTT. Protein: CASSRDPASTDTQYF.